This T cell receptor beta chain is drawn from a study of blood T cells in healthy people across ages. Looking at the study overall: Researchers report that template switching captured about one barcoded beta molecule per two T cells.

Whole-study findings and limits: Measured against age, TCR beta diversity per million T cells decreased in a roughly linear manner.

Primed by a sample-barcoded 5' primer and a J-beta primer mix, a second PCR proceeded for about 7 to 11 cycles. TCRdb independently ran MiXCR on the 5' RACE reads; one entry per CDR3 protein. The profile shows just over 800,000 distinct CDR3 sequences, around two thirds of them singletons. Germline V gene sequence: CDR1 SQVTM, CDR2 ANQGSEA. Trimming took off 6 bases at V and 7 bases at J, with 18 bases between the two ends. This CDR3 has 13 residues. In the case of this clonotype: Its antigen is unidentified.

Peripheral blood from each donor was collected in a volume of ten milliliters. Isolation per sample recovered at least 6.5 million PBMCs. This sequence originates from a man under 40 in good health. The chain recombines TRBV29-1 with TRBJ2-5; the D gene is possibly TRBD1 (5 bases). Sequencing input: blood. The CDR3 is CSVRTLGAGTQYF. The CDR3 DNA reads as TGCAGCGTCCGGACCCTTGGGGCAGGGACCCAGTACTTC.